Listed below are T cell receptor beta chains from one sample, sequenced in a study of regulatory T cells in long-lasting Graves disease. TCRdb re-called the multiplex PCR reads with MiXCR, one entry per CDR3 protein. The sample carries 350,000 to 500,000 distinct CDR3 sequences, 14% recorded once. The sample was also linked to a second study, of T cells in Graves' hyperthyroidism and ophthalmopathy.

This sample comprised peripheral blood mononuclear cells (PBMCs), obtained at new diagnosis, from a patient treated with antithyroid drugs. Source of these receptors: a woman aged 50 to 65 with Graves disease. The conserved cysteine and the conserved F or W are not part of the CDR3 here.

v_call cdr3_aa
TRBV19 ASSIASGNQPQH
TRBV5-1 ASSSEGQGWTEAF
TRBV28 ASSRPGLAGPTDTQY
TRBV18 ASSLAVLAGNNEQF
TRBV5-4 ASSAGQGAGFEKLF
TRBV10-2 ASSESTRTGSYGYT
TRBV12-3/TRBV12-4 ASSLAAGSYNSPLH
TRBV29-1 SVEGGNTIY
TRBV10-1 ASMEKGKNTEAF
TRBV7-3 ASRTLGLAGVSTDTQY
TRBV30 AWSRQEFNEQF
TRBV6-2/TRBV6-3 ASSPTSGPWGDEQF
TRBV28 ASTDKRGAGGPNIQY
TRBV5-4 ASGRDHQETQY
TRBV28 ATSRDSSYNEQF
TRBV12-3/TRBV12-4 ASSRLGTGLLHNEQF
TRBV7-2 ASSPPDRDIRSLTGELF
TRBV12-3/TRBV12-4 ASSPTGGDNSPLH
TRBV30 AWSGGTSLRDSPLH
TRBV3-1 ASSQAGIGGRQETQY
TRBV10-1 ASSPGTSGTQETQY
TRBV28 ASSATGTGVDEQY
TRBV28 ASRDRGLSLNTEAF
TRBV6-2/TRBV6-3 ASSYEVFYGYT
TRBV13 ASSLSPLTVTMGSYEQY
TRBV12-3/TRBV12-4 ASSFGAFGGVYGYT
TRBV7-9 ASYLSGSRGEQF
TRBV5-1 ASSLVPGTGNQPQH
TRBV10-3 ASRGSGYYYEQY
TRBV6-1 ASRPTPGQGANYEQY
TRBV7-9 ASSPGPGLAAYNEQF
TRBV2 ASSNRAGAGYEQY
TRBV7-8 ASSTRRDRGADTQY
TRBV28 ASSPSVNTEAF
TRBV19 ASNRGLSYEQY